The 10 T cell receptor beta chains below were found in one sample sequenced in a study of Ad26.COV2.S vaccination and SARS-CoV-2 variants. The assay was immunoSEQ multiplex PCR, and TCRdb's table has in-frame clones only and misses some. The top ten clones hold roughly 7.4% of a sample with some 370,000 clones, about four fifths of them seen once. Treatment indicated: around 19 received Ad26.COV2.S at low or high dose, single or two shots; 5 received placebo; per-sample allocation not given. Day 63 following the first vaccine or placebo injection was when the samples were taken. The specimen comprised peripheral blood, sampled in a trial of Ad26.COV2.S vaccine versus placebo. These receptor sequences come from a person between 18 and 65 years old who received the Ad26.COV2.S COVID-19 vaccine or a placebo.

The J gene is TRBJ2-1, the V gene TRBV4-1; 9 nucleotides match TRBD2. The CDR3 contains 16 residues. With 2 bases clipped from V and 1 base from J, the junction kept 3 bases outside the gene matches. Germline CDR1 MGHRA, CDR2 YSYEKL. The CDR3 region is CASSQPSGVSYNEQFF. The CDR3 nucleotides read TGCGCCAGCAGCCAACCTAGCGGGGTATCCTACAATGAGCAGTTCTTC.

This clone was picked up a small number of times. Relative to the germline gene, one junction end is altered; a read error may explain this. This chain links TRBV2 with TRBJ2-7, with 8 bases aligning to TRBD1. This CDR3 spans 13 amino acids. CDR1 and CDR2 from the germline V gene are SNHLY and FYNNEI. The CDR3 is CASSEANPGTGSF. The CDR3 bases are TGTGCCAGCAGTGAAGCCAACCCCGGGACAGGTTCCTTC.

This chain joins TRBV21-1 and TRBJ2-3; no check of the table's D call, TRBD2, against the DNA was made. TRBV21-1 is a pseudogene. This CDR3 is 17 amino acids long. The CDR3 DNA is TGTGCCAGCAGCAAAGCGGGAGCGGGGGCGGTTTCGGATACGCAGTATTTT. Amino acid sequence: CASSKAGAGAVSDTQYF.

The chain employs TRBV18 and TRBJ2-3, with a weak D call TRBD2 (5 bases). The V gene's germline CDR1 is KGHSH and CDR2 LQKENI. V lost 3 bases and J 5 bases, leaving 9 bases between the germline ends. The CDR3 extends over 13 amino acids. CDR3: CASSPPGLDTQYF. The CDR3 DNA sequence: TGTGCCAGCTCACCCCCGGGGTTAGATACGCAGTATTTT.

In this sample, this clone turned up a few times. The chain recombines TRBV6-5 with TRBJ1-1; 12 bases agree with TRBD1. The germline gives CDR1 MNHEY, CDR2 SVGAGI. This CDR3 is built from 15 residues. The V gene end was trimmed by 8 bases and the J gene end by 4 bases; junction bases not matched to a gene: 8. The CDR3 bases are TGTGCCAGCTCCCAGGGACAGGGGGCGGGCACTGAAGCTTTCTTT. The encoded protein is CASSQGQGAGTEAFF.

V and J are TRBV7-9 and TRBJ1-3, with a possible D match to TRBD1 (6 bases). This CDR3 contains 14 residues. The germline V gene encodes CDR1 SEHNR and CDR2 FQNEAQ (reference sequence). Between the trimmed V and J ends, which lost 4 bases and 4 bases, there was a span of 11 bases. The CDR3 DNA follows: TGTGCCAGCAGCTCACAGGGTGGCGGAAACACCATATATTTT. It encodes CASSSQGGGNTIYF.

The chain joins TRBV4-1 to TRBJ2-7; TRBD1 might be the D (6 bases). The germline V gene has CDR1 MGHRA and CDR2 YSYEKL. The CDR3 totals 16 residues. Trimming stripped 1 base from V and 5 bases from J, with 18 bases between. CDR3 region: CASSQVGRNRADEQYF. The CDR3 nucleotides read TGCGCCAGCAGCCAAGTCGGGCGAAACAGGGCCGACGAGCAGTACTTC.

The V gene is TRBV11-2, the J gene TRBJ2-4; D gene unclear. V was trimmed by 0 bases and J by 2 bases, leaving 14 bases between them. The germline V gene has CDR1 SGHAT and CDR2 FQNNGV. This CDR3 region has 17 residues. CDR3 amino acids: CASSLEGSKVPKNIQYF. The CDR3 DNA is TGTGCCAGCAGCTTAGAAGGTTCAAAAGTACCCAAAAACATTCAGTACTTC. The whole variable domain, remainder taken from reference TRBV11-2 and TRBJ2-4, is EAGVAQSPRYKIIEKRQSVAFWCNPISGHATLYWYQQILGQGPKLLIQFQNNGVVDDSQLPKDRFSAERLKGVDSTLKIQPAKLEDSAVYLCASSLEGSKVPKNIQYFGAGTRLSVL.

V gene TRBV7-9 combines with J gene TRBJ1-1; TRBD1 matches 8 bases. V was pared by 5 bases and J by 8 bases, with 4 bases of the junction left unmatched. The CDR3 has 12 residues. CDR1 and CDR2 from the germline V gene are SEHNR and FQNEAQ (reference sequence). The chain's CDR3 is CASSLGTGEAFF. The DNA of the CDR3 is TGTGCCAGCAGCCTGGGGACAGGAGAAGCTTTCTTT.

This chain links TRBV5-1 with TRBJ1-1; D is ambiguous. This CDR3 comprises 13 residues. Germline loops: CDR1 SGHRS, CDR2 YFSETQ. The V gene lost 4 bases and the J gene lost 1 base, with 8 bases spanning the gap. The CDR3: CASSPSGNTEAFF. CDR3 DNA sequence: TGCGCCAGCAGCCCTTCAGGGAACACTGAAGCTTTCTTT.